The T cell receptor beta chain described here comes from a study of blood T cell repertoires in COVID-19. Study summary: Researchers got acute and convalescent COVID-19 samples from the United States, Italy and Spain. From T cells, B-cell-depleted T cells, or PBMCs came the material, which was cDNA or gDNA.

Germline V gene lookup returns CDR1 SGHRS and CDR2 YFSETQ. The CDR3 length is 14 residues. Trimming took 4 bases from V and 5 from J; bases not matched to a gene: 3. In the original processing: From reference gene primer amplification, estimates of nucleated cell counts were derived. Profiling relied on immunoSEQ multiplex PCR, and the TCRdb table lists in-frame clones only, not all of them. Clone size and the V and J calls come from that table; the DNA yielded D and trimming. The sample holds roughly 260,000 clones, about 90% seen once. This rearrangement joins TRBV5-1 to TRBJ2-5, with 12 bases matching TRBD2. Sequenced input: peripheral blood. This TCR came from a woman in her forties or fifties with acute or convalescent COVID-19. This CDR3 reads CASSKGTSGETQYF. CDR3 nucleotides: TGCGCCAGCAGCAAAGGGACTAGCGGGGAGACCCAGTACTTC.